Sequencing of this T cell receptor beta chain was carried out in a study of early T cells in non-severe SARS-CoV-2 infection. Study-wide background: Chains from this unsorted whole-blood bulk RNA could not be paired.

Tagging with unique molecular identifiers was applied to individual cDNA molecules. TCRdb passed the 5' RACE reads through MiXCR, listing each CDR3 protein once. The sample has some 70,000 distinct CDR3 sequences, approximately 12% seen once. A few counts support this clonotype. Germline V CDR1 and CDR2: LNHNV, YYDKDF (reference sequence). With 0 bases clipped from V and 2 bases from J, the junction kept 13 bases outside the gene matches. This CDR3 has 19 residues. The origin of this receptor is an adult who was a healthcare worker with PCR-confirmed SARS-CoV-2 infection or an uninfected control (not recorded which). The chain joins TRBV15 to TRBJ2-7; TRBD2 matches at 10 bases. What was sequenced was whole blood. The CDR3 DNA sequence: TGTGCCACCAGCAGAGACCCACAAGCGGGAGGGCCAGAAACCTACGAGCAGTACTTC. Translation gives CATSRDPQAGGPETYEQYF.